These T cell receptor beta chains were read from a single sample in a study of identical twins. One entry per CDR3 protein, called by TCRdb with MiXCR from the 5' RACE reads. The top ten hold about 0.25% of the sample, which has 1.5 million or so distinct CDR3 sequences, 32% seen once. The specimen sequenced was cord blood. These receptors were taken from a newborn girl in good health. Each CDR3 is given with its conserved first and last residue. Each record gives: V gene, D gene, J gene, clone size, CDR3 DNA, CDR3 protein. D genes are given only for firm matches. A row's size may be missing; if present it is once, few, many or a size class.

v_gene: TRBV6-6
d_gene: NA
j_gene: TRBJ1-2
abundance: many
CDR3nt: TGTGCCAGCAGTTACTCTGGGGGGGGCTACACCTTC
CDR3aa: CASSYSGGGYTF

v_gene: TRBV29-1
d_gene: NA
j_gene: TRBJ2-7
abundance: many
CDR3nt: TGCAGCGTAGCTGACAGTCGCTCCTACGAGCAGTACTTC
CDR3aa: CSVADSRSYEQYF

v_gene: TRBV6-1
d_gene: TRBD2
j_gene: TRBJ2-3
abundance: many
CDR3nt: TGTGCCAGCAGTGCCCTAGCGGGAGGTGGGGATACGCAGTATTTT
CDR3aa: CASSALAGGGDTQYF

v_gene: TRBV7-9
d_gene: NA
j_gene: TRBJ2-4
abundance: NA
CDR3nt: TGTGCCAGCAGTTCAAGACGGCACAGAAAAAACATTCAGTACTTC
CDR3aa: CASSSRRHRKNIQYF

v_gene: TRBV28
d_gene: NA
j_gene: TRBJ1-5
abundance: NA
CDR3nt: TGTGCCAGCAGCGGGACGACGGCGTATAGCAATCAGCCCCAGCATTTT
CDR3aa: CASSGTTAYSNQPQHF

v_gene: TRBV24-1
d_gene: TRBD2
j_gene: TRBJ2-7
abundance: few
CDR3nt: TGTGCCACCAGTGATCCCGGGACTAGCGGGAGGGCCATCGAGCAGTACTTC
CDR3aa: CATSDPGTSGRAIEQYF

v_gene: TRBV5-1
d_gene: NA
j_gene: TRBJ2-1
abundance: NA
CDR3nt: TGCGCCAGCAGCGGTCCCGGTGGGGGAATGGAGCAGTTCTTC
CDR3aa: CASSGPGGGMEQFF

v_gene: TRBV3-1
d_gene: NA
j_gene: TRBJ1-6
abundance: few
CDR3nt: TGTGCCAGCAGCCCGGGCTCGAATTCACCCCTCCACTTT
CDR3aa: CASSPGSNSPLHF

v_gene: TRBV6-1
d_gene: NA
j_gene: TRBJ1-2
abundance: NA
CDR3nt: TGTGCCAGCAGGGCCGGGACTTACTATGGCTACACCTTC
CDR3aa: CASRAGTYYGYTF

v_gene: TRBV7-2
d_gene: TRBD2
j_gene: TRBJ2-1
abundance: few
CDR3nt: TGTGCCAGCAGCTGGACTAGCGGGAAGGGAGCATCCAATGAGCAGTTCTTC
CDR3aa: CASSWTSGKGASNEQFF

v_gene: TRBV2
d_gene: NA
j_gene: TRBJ2-3
abundance: few
CDR3nt: TGTGCCAGCAAAATGAGGGGCACAGATACGCAGTATTTT
CDR3aa: CASKMRGTDTQYF

v_gene: TRBV20-1
d_gene: TRBD2
j_gene: TRBJ2-3
abundance: NA
CDR3nt: TGCAGTGCTAGAATAGCGGGGGGGCCAGATACGCAGTATTTT
CDR3aa: CSARIAGGPDTQYF

v_gene: TRBV3-1
d_gene: TRBD1
j_gene: TRBJ1-4
abundance: NA
CDR3nt: TGTGCCAGCAGCCCGGAGGACAGGGGAGATGAAAAACTGTTTTTT
CDR3aa: CASSPEDRGDEKLFF

v_gene: TRBV7-2
d_gene: NA
j_gene: TRBJ2-5
abundance: many
CDR3nt: TGTGCCAGCAGCTTTGAACAAGAGACCCAGTACTTC
CDR3aa: CASSFEQETQYF

v_gene: TRBV9
d_gene: TRBD2
j_gene: TRBJ2-3
abundance: NA
CDR3nt: TGTGCCAGCAGCCCCGGCTGGACTAGCGCAGATACGCAGTATTTT
CDR3aa: CASSPGWTSADTQYF

v_gene: TRBV3-1
d_gene: NA
j_gene: TRBJ2-1
abundance: few
CDR3nt: TGTGCCAGCAGCCAAGATCGGGACCGAAATGAGCAGTTCTTC
CDR3aa: CASSQDRDRNEQFF

v_gene: TRBV12-3/TRBV12-4
d_gene: NA
j_gene: TRBJ1-5
abundance: few
CDR3nt: TGTGCCAGCAGTTCGGCCACGGCAGGGTCAGGTCAGCCCCAGCATTTT
CDR3aa: CASSSATAGSGQPQHF

v_gene: TRBV6-2/TRBV6-3
d_gene: NA
j_gene: TRBJ2-1
abundance: few
CDR3nt: TGTGCCAGCAGTTACTCTGGGTCACGCTATGAGCAGTTCTTC
CDR3aa: CASSYSGSRYEQFF

v_gene: TRBV5-6
d_gene: NA
j_gene: TRBJ2-3
abundance: NA
CDR3nt: TGTGCCAGCAGCTTGTTGGGGCAATATGGGGGTGCGACAGATACGCAGTATTTT
CDR3aa: CASSLLGQYGGATDTQYF

v_gene: TRBV19
d_gene: TRBD2
j_gene: TRBJ2-1
abundance: NA
CDR3nt: TGTGCCAGTAGTAGGCGGGAGGGCAACTACAATGAGCAGTTCTTC
CDR3aa: CASSRREGNYNEQFF

v_gene: TRBV3-1
d_gene: NA
j_gene: TRBJ1-1
abundance: NA
CDR3nt: TGTGCCAGCAGCCAATGGGAGGGAAGGACTGAAGCTTTCTTT
CDR3aa: CASSQWEGRTEAFF

v_gene: TRBV4-2
d_gene: NA
j_gene: TRBJ2-3
abundance: few
CDR3nt: TGTGCCAGCAGCCAAGATGAAGCTCTGCCAGATACGCAGTATTTT
CDR3aa: CASSQDEALPDTQYF

v_gene: TRBV28
d_gene: NA
j_gene: TRBJ2-5
abundance: few
CDR3nt: TGTGCCAGCAGTTTACCGGGGCGAACCCAGTACTTC
CDR3aa: CASSLPGRTQYF

v_gene: TRBV7-9
d_gene: NA
j_gene: TRBJ1-2
abundance: many
CDR3nt: TGTGCCAGCAGCTTATCTTTGGGACGTTATGGCTACACCTTC
CDR3aa: CASSLSLGRYGYTF

v_gene: TRBV27
d_gene: NA
j_gene: TRBJ2-3
abundance: NA
CDR3nt: TGTGCCAGCAGACCCATGGGGGGCCGACGTAACGGAAATACGCAGTATTTT
CDR3aa: CASRPMGGRRNGNTQYF

v_gene: TRBV20-1
d_gene: TRBD2
j_gene: TRBJ2-5
abundance: NA
CDR3nt: TGCAGTGCTAGAGACGGGGGGGCTGTGAAGACCCAGTACTTC
CDR3aa: CSARDGGAVKTQYF

v_gene: TRBV20-1
d_gene: NA
j_gene: TRBJ2-1
abundance: NA
CDR3nt: TGCAGTGCTAGAGATTGGAGGCCAGCGGGTTCCTACAATGAGCAGTTCTTC
CDR3aa: CSARDWRPAGSYNEQFF

v_gene: TRBV20-1
d_gene: TRBD2
j_gene: TRBJ2-5
abundance: NA
CDR3nt: TGCAGTGCTAAAAGGGGGACTAGAAAAGAGACCCAGTACTTC
CDR3aa: CSAKRGTRKETQYF

v_gene: TRBV20-1
d_gene: NA
j_gene: TRBJ2-1
abundance: few
CDR3nt: TGCAGTGCTAGTGATCTAGCAGACTCCTACAATGAGCAGTTCTTC
CDR3aa: CSASDLADSYNEQFF

v_gene: TRBV3-1
d_gene: TRBD1
j_gene: TRBJ2-7
abundance: few
CDR3nt: TGTGCCAGCAGCCAAGCCCGGGACAGGCACTACGAGCAGTACTTC
CDR3aa: CASSQARDRHYEQYF

v_gene: TRBV10-2
d_gene: NA
j_gene: TRBJ2-3
abundance: NA
CDR3nt: TGCGCCAGCAGACGGGGGGACACAGATACGCGGTATTTT
CDR3aa: CASRRGDTDTRYF

v_gene: TRBV4-1
d_gene: NA
j_gene: TRBJ2-4
abundance: NA
CDR3nt: TGCGCCAGCAGCCAAGATCTAGAGTTGGTGGCCAAAAACATTCAGTACTTC
CDR3aa: CASSQDLELVAKNIQYF

v_gene: TRBV5-1
d_gene: TRBD2
j_gene: TRBJ2-7
abundance: few
CDR3nt: TGCGCCAGCAGTACCACCGGGACTAGCGCATCCTACGAGCAGTACTTC
CDR3aa: CASSTTGTSASYEQYF

v_gene: TRBV5-6
d_gene: TRBD1
j_gene: TRBJ2-2
abundance: NA
CDR3nt: TGTGCCAGCAGCCCCGGACAGGGGTCGAACACCGGGGAGCTGTTTTTT
CDR3aa: CASSPGQGSNTGELFF

v_gene: TRBV3-1
d_gene: NA
j_gene: TRBJ1-2
abundance: few
CDR3nt: TGTGCCAGCAGCCAACTAGCGGGCAGGGGATATGGCTACACCTTC
CDR3aa: CASSQLAGRGYGYTF

v_gene: TRBV20-1
d_gene: TRBD1
j_gene: TRBJ1-5
abundance: NA
CDR3nt: TGCAGTGCTCCCGAGGGGGCGGCTCAGCCCCAGCATTTT
CDR3aa: CSAPEGAAQPQHF

v_gene: TRBV18
d_gene: NA
j_gene: TRBJ1-5
abundance: NA
CDR3nt: TGTGCCAGCTCACCGCTCGCGGCAGGGGGCAATCAGCCCCAGCATTTT
CDR3aa: CASSPLAAGGNQPQHF

v_gene: TRBV27
d_gene: NA
j_gene: TRBJ1-2
abundance: NA
CDR3nt: TGTGCCAGCAGCTACACGTCGGCCTATGGCTACACCTTC
CDR3aa: CASSYTSAYGYTF

v_gene: TRBV6-5
d_gene: TRBD1
j_gene: TRBJ1-6
abundance: few
CDR3nt: TGTGCCAGCAGCAGAAGACAGGGGGCGGAGAATTCACCCCTCCACTTT
CDR3aa: CASSRRQGAENSPLHF

v_gene: TRBV4-1
d_gene: NA
j_gene: TRBJ2-1
abundance: NA
CDR3nt: TGCGCCAGCAGCACGGGTAACCCCTACAATGAGCAGTTCTTC
CDR3aa: CASSTGNPYNEQFF

v_gene: TRBV18
d_gene: NA
j_gene: TRBJ2-3
abundance: NA
CDR3nt: TGTGCCAGCTCACCACCGGGAAGACCCACAGATACGCAGTATTTT
CDR3aa: CASSPPGRPTDTQYF

v_gene: TRBV12-3/TRBV12-4
d_gene: TRBD2
j_gene: TRBJ2-1
abundance: NA
CDR3nt: TGTGCCAGCAGGGGAGGGGATGAGCAGTTCTTC
CDR3aa: CASRGGDEQFF

v_gene: TRBV20-1
d_gene: NA
j_gene: TRBJ2-7
abundance: few
CDR3nt: TGCAGTGCCGCGGGGTCTCACAATGAGCAGTACTTC
CDR3aa: CSAAGSHNEQYF

v_gene: TRBV5-1
d_gene: TRBD1
j_gene: TRBJ2-1
abundance: NA
CDR3nt: TGCGCCAGCAGCTTGGCTGGACAGGCGGACAATGAGCAGTTCTTC
CDR3aa: CASSLAGQADNEQFF

v_gene: TRBV6-1
d_gene: NA
j_gene: TRBJ1-1
abundance: NA
CDR3nt: TGTGCCAGCACCACAGGTCCCCTCGGGGGCACTGAAGCTTTCTTT
CDR3aa: CASTTGPLGGTEAFF

v_gene: TRBV20-1
d_gene: TRBD2
j_gene: TRBJ2-3
abundance: few
CDR3nt: TGCAGCCTACAGGTCCACCAAGCGGGAGGGTCAGATACGCAGTATTTT
CDR3aa: CSLQVHQAGGSDTQYF

v_gene: TRBV28
d_gene: TRBD2
j_gene: TRBJ2-1
abundance: few
CDR3nt: TGTGCCAGCAGGCGACTAGCGGGGGTCTCCTACAATGAGCAGTTCTTC
CDR3aa: CASRRLAGVSYNEQFF

v_gene: TRBV20-1
d_gene: TRBD1
j_gene: TRBJ1-2
abundance: once
CDR3nt: TGCAGTGCTAGGCTACACGGGACAGGGAACCCTTATGGCTACACCTTC
CDR3aa: CSARLHGTGNPYGYTF

v_gene: TRBV5-1
d_gene: NA
j_gene: TRBJ2-5
abundance: NA
CDR3nt: TGCGCCAGCAGGGACCCGGAAGAGACCCAGTACTTC
CDR3aa: CASRDPEETQYF

v_gene: TRBV20-1
d_gene: NA
j_gene: TRBJ2-1
abundance: many
CDR3nt: TGCAGTGCTGAGGGGCCTTACAATGAGCAGTTCTTC
CDR3aa: CSAEGPYNEQFF

v_gene: TRBV11-2
d_gene: TRBD1
j_gene: TRBJ2-3
abundance: few
CDR3nt: TGTGCCAGCAGCTTAGGGCAGGGGGTAGCCACAGATACGCAGTATTTT
CDR3aa: CASSLGQGVATDTQYF

v_gene: TRBV12-3/TRBV12-4
d_gene: TRBD2
j_gene: TRBJ2-3
abundance: NA
CDR3nt: TGTGCCAGCAGACTAGCGGGGGACTGGTCAGATACGCAGTATTTT
CDR3aa: CASRLAGDWSDTQYF

v_gene: TRBV20-1
d_gene: NA
j_gene: TRBJ1-3
abundance: few
CDR3nt: TGCAGTGCTGAGACACCGTTCTCTGGAAACACCATATATTTT
CDR3aa: CSAETPFSGNTIYF

v_gene: TRBV7-2
d_gene: NA
j_gene: TRBJ2-1
abundance: NA
CDR3nt: TGTGCCAGCAGCCAGAGCTCCCACAATGAGCAGTTCTTC
CDR3aa: CASSQSSHNEQFF

v_gene: TRBV2
d_gene: NA
j_gene: TRBJ2-7
abundance: NA
CDR3nt: TGTGCCAGCAGCCAAATCCTCCCAGGGACCTCCTACGAGCAGTACTTC
CDR3aa: CASSQILPGTSYEQYF